The text below deals with one T cell receptor beta chain. In the source study's methods: Amplification from reference gene primers served as the basis for estimated nucleated cell counts. Clones were sequenced by immunoSEQ multiplex PCR, and TCRdb holds only the in-frame ones, with some missing. V, J and clone size are taken as reported in that table, and D and trimming were inferred from the DNA itself. The sample gives roughly 32,000 clones, 90% to 95% of which show up once; roughly 0.93% is in the top ten. This entry belongs to a study of blood T cell repertoires in COVID-19. Germline CDR1 and CDR2: SGHRS and YFSETQ. The J segment lost 4 bases and the V segment lost 4 bases, leaving 11 bases of the junction unmatched. CDR3 size: 16 residues.

The receptor's source is a male donor with active COVID-19. The chain links TRBV5-1 to TRBJ2-3; 8 bases are a match to TRBD2. Sequencing used peripheral blood. The CDR3 nucleotides read TGCGCCAGCAGCGCGGGACTAGGACAAGTTCCAGATACGCAGTATTTT. Translating it yields CASSAGLGQVPDTQYF.